This is a list of T cell receptor beta chains from one sample in a study of sequential checkpoint blockade in melanoma. Sequenced by immunoSEQ multiplex PCR; TCRdb stores in-frame clones only, minus some. The sample carries around 41,000 clones, about nine tenths recorded once. The material sequenced was CD8+ T cells sorted from blood (inferred from file names), taken from a patient given nivolumab and ipilimumab in sequence. All receptors come from a human donor with melanoma. CDR3s include the opening cysteine and the closing phenylalanine or tryptophan. The order of the fields is clone size, D gene, J gene, V gene, CDR3 protein, CDR3 DNA. A D gene is named only where the DNA matches it firmly. Clone sizes are given selectively: once, few, many, or a class where the clone is expanded.

NA NA TRBJ2-7 TRBV29-1 CSVEEDGAYEQYF TGCAGCGTTGAAGAGGACGGGGCCTACGAGCAGTACTTC
once NA TRBJ1-4 TRBV30 CAWSRSGEKLFF TGTGCCTGGAGTCGCTCAGGGGAAAAACTGTTTTTT
NA NA TRBJ2-5 TRBV6-1 CASSSRETQYF TGTGCCAGCAGTTCCCGGGAGACCCAGTACTTC
NA NA TRBJ2-7 TRBV7-9 CASSLPAGPYEQYF TGTGCCAGCAGCTTACCAGCAGGTCCCTACGAGCAGTACTTC
few TRBD2 TRBJ2-3 TRBV7-2 CASSLVGGLAATDTQYF TGTGCCAGCAGCTTAGTAGGCGGCCTAGCGGCCACAGATACGCAGTATTTT
few TRBD1 TRBJ2-1 TRBV27 CASSYALRDRENEQFF TGTGCCAGCTCCTACGCTCTCCGGGACAGGGAAAATGAGCAGTTCTTC
few NA TRBJ2-4 TRBV21-1 CASSPRRESQVWRAKNIQYF TGTGCCAGCAGCCCCCGACGGGAGTCCCAAGTCTGGCGTGCCAAAAACATTCAGTACTTC
NA NA TRBJ1-1 TRBV5-7 CASSLDTPVEAEAFF TGTGCCAGCAGCCTGGACACGCCCGTAGAGGCTGAAGCTTTCTTT
NA NA TRBJ2-7 TRBV29-1 CSARPQGSEQYF TGCAGCGCCCGCCCACAGGGTTCCGAGCAGTACTTC
few NA TRBJ2-1 TRBV14 CASSQVRFGEQFF TGTGCCAGCAGCCAAGTTCGGTTCGGTGAGCAGTTCTTC
NA TRBD1 TRBJ1-2 TRBV27 CASSHDRGLFYGYTF TGTGCCAGCTCCCATGACAGGGGGCTTTTTTATGGCTACACCTTC
NA TRBD2 TRBJ2-1 TRBV6-5 CASLTSGRNEQFF TGTGCCAGCTTAACTAGCGGGAGAAATGAGCAGTTCTTC
once NA TRBJ1-1 TRBV9 CASSGTGTLNTEAFF TGTGCCAGCAGCGGCACCGGGACATTGAACACTGAAGCTTTCTTT
NA NA TRBJ1-1 TRBV5-1 CASSPDLGGPEAFF TGCGCCAGCAGCCCGGACCTCGGGGGGCCTGAAGCTTTCTTT
NA NA TRBJ2-4 TRBV7-2 CASSLKYTEPAVTKNIQYF TGTGCCAGCAGCTTAAAGTATACGGAACCAGCGGTTACCAAAAACATTCAGTACTTC
NA TRBD2 TRBJ2-1 TRBV7-3 CASSFGAFAGGPGDEQFF TGTGCCAGCAGCTTTGGGGCTTTTGCGGGAGGGCCAGGGGATGAGCAGTTCTTC
NA TRBD2 TRBJ2-1 TRBV6-4 CASSDSSSGSSFEQFF TGTGCCAGCAGTGACTCGTCTAGCGGGAGTTCGTTTGAGCAGTTCTTC
NA NA TRBJ1-1 TRBV6-6 CASSPFLGRNTEAFF TGTGCCAGCAGTCCCTTTCTAGGCCGGAACACTGAAGCTTTCTTT
NA TRBD1 TRBJ1-5 TRBV28 CASSAGTGVYQPQHF TGTGCCAGCAGTGCCGGGACAGGGGTCTATCAGCCCCAGCATTTT
NA TRBD1 TRBJ1-1 TRBV7-9 CASSDQGTGGTEAFF TGTGCCAGCAGCGATCAGGGGACAGGGGGCACTGAAGCTTTCTTT
once TRBD1 TRBJ2-7 TRBV11-1 CASSWGQGYEQYF TGTGCCAGCAGCTGGGGACAGGGGTACGAGCAGTACTTC
NA TRBD1 TRBJ2-7 TRBV19 CASREQGARSYEQYF TGTGCCAGTCGCGAACAGGGGGCTAGATCCTACGAGCAGTACTTC
once NA TRBJ2-7 TRBV4-1 CASSQEQAGYYEQYF TGCGCCAGCAGCCAAGAACAGGCGGGATACTACGAGCAGTACTTC
NA TRBD2 TRBJ2-6 TRBV6-4 CASSDGAGGLGANVLTF TGTGCCAGCAGTGATGGCGCGGGAGGGCTTGGGGCCAACGTCCTGACTTTC
NA NA TRBJ2-7 TRBV5-1 CASSLSGYEQYF TGCGCCAGCAGCTTGAGCGGGTACGAGCAGTACTTC
few TRBD1 TRBJ2-7 TRBV7-9 CASSPGGYGYEQYF TGTGCCAGCAGCCCAGGGGGATACGGCTACGAGCAGTACTTC
once NA TRBJ1-4 TRBV9 CASSVETGTNEKLFF TGTGCCAGCAGCGTAGAGACCGGGACAAATGAAAAACTGTTTTTT
NA TRBD2 TRBJ2-7 TRBV4-1 CASSQESASGTEYEQYF TGCGCCAGCAGCCAAGAATCGGCTAGCGGGACGGAATACGAGCAGTACTTC
NA TRBD2 TRBJ2-1 TRBV2 CVKQASGMAYNEQFF TGTGTCAAACAGGCTAGCGGGATGGCCTACAATGAGCAGTTCTTC
NA NA TRBJ2-7 TRBV7-8 CASATGSWGEQYF TGTGCCAGCGCGACAGGCTCCTGGGGGGAGCAGTACTTC
few TRBD2 TRBJ2-2 TRBV19 CASIGGNTGELFF TGTGCCAGTATCGGGGGGAATACCGGGGAGCTGTTTTTT
NA NA TRBJ1-1 TRBV15 CATSPPGVTEAFF TGTGCCACCTCCCCCCCGGGTGTCACTGAAGCTTTCTTT
NA TRBD1 TRBJ1-1 TRBV19 CATSQGLNTEAFF TGTGCCACCTCACAGGGGCTGAACACTGAAGCTTTCTTT
few NA TRBJ1-2 TRBV5-7 CASSLGWSRGYTF TGTGCCAGCAGCCTCGGGTGGTCCCGTGGCTACACCTTC
NA NA TRBJ2-7 TRBV27 CASSFQGSRKYEQYF TGTGCCAGCAGTTTCCAGGGCTCGAGAAAATACGAGCAGTACTTC
NA TRBD1 TRBJ1-1 TRBV13 CASSATGDLNTEAFF TGTGCCAGCAGCGCAACAGGGGACTTGAACACTGAAGCTTTCTTT
NA TRBD1 TRBJ1-5 TRBV2 CASRKTGDRNQPQHF TGTGCCAGCAGGAAGACAGGGGATCGCAATCAGCCCCAGCATTTT
NA TRBD2 TRBJ2-1 TRBV5-8 CASSYGTSGSNEQFF TGTGCCAGCAGCTACGGGACTAGCGGGAGCAATGAGCAGTTCTTC
NA NA TRBJ2-1 TRBV4-3 CASSQAYGAYNEQFF TGCGCCAGCAGCCAAGCGTACGGGGCCTACAATGAGCAGTTCTTC
NA NA TRBJ2-7 TRBV10-3 CAILADSGEQYF TGTGCCATCCTGGCGGATTCGGGTGAGCAGTACTTC
NA NA TRBJ2-1 TRBV4-3 CASSQVSGYNEQFF TGCGCCAGCAGCCAAGTTTCGGGGTACAATGAGCAGTTCTTC
NA TRBD2 TRBJ2-2 TRBV4-1 CASSPVAGALGELFF TGCGCCAGCAGCCCAGTAGCGGGAGCTCTCGGGGAGCTGTTTTTT
NA TRBD1 TRBJ1-5 TRBV6-5 CASSPRTGSNQPQHF TGTGCCAGCAGTCCCCGGACAGGGAGCAATCAGCCCCAGCATTTT
NA NA TRBJ2-1 TRBV4-3 CASSQDRRDTDEQFF TGCGCCAGCAGCCAAGATCGAAGAGACACGGATGAGCAGTTCTTC
NA NA TRBJ2-1 TRBV15 CATSGGGNEQFF TGTGCCACCAGCGGCGGAGGGAATGAGCAGTTCTTC
NA NA TRBJ2-1 TRBV25-1 CASSEFGRSTYNEQFF TGTGCCAGCAGTGAATTTGGGAGATCCACCTACAATGAGCAGTTCTTC
NA NA TRBJ2-1 TRBV11-1 CASSLSSGPYNEQFF TGTGCCAGCAGCTTATCAAGCGGGCCGTACAATGAGCAGTTCTTC
few TRBD2 TRBJ2-1 TRBV15 CATSSRLAGGPDEQFF TGTGCCACCAGCTCCCGACTAGCGGGAGGGCCCGATGAGCAGTTCTTC
NA TRBD2 TRBJ2-7 TRBV19 CASSPTSGGAYEQYF TGTGCCAGTAGCCCGACTAGCGGGGGAGCCTACGAGCAGTACTTC
NA NA TRBJ2-7 TRBV6-1 CASSEDQGGRYEQYF TGTGCCAGCAGTGAAGATCAGGGTGGCCGGTACGAGCAGTACTTC
once TRBD2 TRBJ2-1 TRBV29-1 CSVVETSGYNEQFF TGCAGCGTTGTGGAGACTAGCGGCTACAATGAGCAGTTCTTC
NA TRBD1 TRBJ2-7 TRBV27 CASSQITGVYSYEQYF TGTGCCAGCAGTCAGATTACAGGGGTGTATTCCTACGAGCAGTACTTC
NA NA TRBJ1-1 TRBV7-3 CASSSGVRTEAFF TGTGCCAGCAGCTCAGGGGTAAGGACTGAAGCTTTCTTT
once NA TRBJ2-4 TRBV5-1 CASSLLLAGSRNGKNIQYF TGCGCCAGCAGCTTGCTGCTAGCCGGGAGCCGGAATGGCAAAAACATTCAGTACTTC
NA TRBD1 TRBJ1-1 TRBV9 CASSDGTARAFF TGTGCCAGCAGCGACGGGACAGCGCGAGCTTTCTTT
NA TRBD1 TRBJ2-7 TRBV2 CASKDRLTYEQYF TGTGCCAGCAAGGACAGGTTGACCTACGAGCAGTACTTC
NA TRBD1 TRBJ2-1 TRBV9 CASSSRGTGNEQFF TGTGCCAGCAGCTCCCGCGGGACAGGGAATGAGCAGTTCTTC
NA NA TRBJ1-2 TRBV11-2 CASSFLEVPVRGYTF TGTGCCAGCAGCTTTTTGGAGGTCCCCGTTAGAGGCTACACCTTC